These T cell receptor beta chains were read from a single sample in a study of CD8 T cells in ankylosing spondylitis. TCRdb reprocessed the 5' RACE reads with MiXCR, giving one entry per CDR3 protein. The sample has 30,000 to 45,000 distinct CDR3 sequences, about 5.5% seen once. The sequencing sample was made of blood, either unsorted or a sorted T cell fraction (not recorded which). The receptors come from a male donor with ankylosing spondylitis or in good health (not recorded which). Both conserved end residues are part of each CDR3.

TRBV7-2	TRBJ1-5	CASSLRSQPQHF
TRBV20-1	TRBJ2-3	CSAEETDTQYF
TRBV9	TRBJ2-7	CASSVGLGVYEQYF
TRBV7-2	TRBJ1-2	CASSSDRGQGGYTF
TRBV7-9	TRBJ2-7	CASSPMTGNEQYF
TRBV24-1	TRBJ1-5	CATSASGRGKDQPQHF
TRBV29-1	TRBJ2-3	CSASAAGGTDTQYF
TRBV4-3	TRBJ2-3	CASSPNKVRTRGNTQYF
TRBV20-1	TRBJ2-1	CSARDRNHLGNEQFF
TRBV12-3/TRBV12-4	TRBJ2-7	CASSLSGRPHEQYF
TRBV6-1	TRBJ2-1	CASSRPQRGWNEQFF
TRBV4-3	TRBJ1-4	CASSQDRDTNEKLFF
TRBV20-1	TRBJ1-2	CSARVQNDHYGYTF
TRBV29-1	TRBJ2-3	CSVTEIVSTDTQYF
TRBV7-3	TRBJ2-5	CASSLTGTRGGQETQYF
TRBV5-4	TRBJ2-1	CASGGGELYNEQFF
TRBV5-1	TRBJ2-4	CASSSETGPGVGAKNIQYF
TRBV3-1	TRBJ2-6	CASSPGRGTAGANVLTF
TRBV7-8	TRBJ2-3	CASSPQGLETDTQYF
TRBV5-1	TRBJ2-2	CASSGETTGELFF
TRBV19	TRBJ2-2	CASSTGLRGTGELFF
TRBV20-1	TRBJ2-1	CSARFRGTNEQFF
TRBV7-9	TRBJ1-1	CASSLIRNTEAFF
TRBV2	TRBJ2-1	CASSDNPGVNEQFF
TRBV5-1	TRBJ2-3	CASIRGGSTDTQYF